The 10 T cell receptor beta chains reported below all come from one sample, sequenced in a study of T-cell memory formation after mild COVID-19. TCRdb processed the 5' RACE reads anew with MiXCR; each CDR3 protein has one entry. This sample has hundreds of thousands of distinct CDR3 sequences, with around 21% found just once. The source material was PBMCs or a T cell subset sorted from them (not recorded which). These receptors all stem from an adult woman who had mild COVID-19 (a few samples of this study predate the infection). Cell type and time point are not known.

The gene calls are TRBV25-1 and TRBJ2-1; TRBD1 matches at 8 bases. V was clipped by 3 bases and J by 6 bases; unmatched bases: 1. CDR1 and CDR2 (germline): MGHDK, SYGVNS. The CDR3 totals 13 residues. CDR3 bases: TGTGCCAGCAGTGAGACAGGGGCCAATGAGCAGTTCTTC. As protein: CASSETGANEQFF.

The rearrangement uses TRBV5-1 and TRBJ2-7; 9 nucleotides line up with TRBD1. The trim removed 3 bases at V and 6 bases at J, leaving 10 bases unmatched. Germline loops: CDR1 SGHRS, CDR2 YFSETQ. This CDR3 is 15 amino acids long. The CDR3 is CASSWGTGKSGEQYF. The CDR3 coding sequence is TGCGCCAGCAGCTGGGGGACAGGGAAATCCGGCGAGCAGTACTTC. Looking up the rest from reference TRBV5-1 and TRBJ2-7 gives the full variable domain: KAGVTQTPRYLIKTRGQQVTLSCSPISGHRSVSWYQQTPGQGLQFLFEYFSETQRNKGNFPGRFSGRQFSNSRSEMNVSTLELGDSALYLCASSWGTGKSGEQYFGPGTRLTVT.

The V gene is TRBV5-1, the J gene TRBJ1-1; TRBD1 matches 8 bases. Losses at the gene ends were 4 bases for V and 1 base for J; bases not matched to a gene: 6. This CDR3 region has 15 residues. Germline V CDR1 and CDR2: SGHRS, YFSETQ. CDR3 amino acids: CASSRGQAENTEAFF. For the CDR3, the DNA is TGCGCCAGCAGCAGGGGACAGGCTGAGAACACTGAAGCTTTCTTT.

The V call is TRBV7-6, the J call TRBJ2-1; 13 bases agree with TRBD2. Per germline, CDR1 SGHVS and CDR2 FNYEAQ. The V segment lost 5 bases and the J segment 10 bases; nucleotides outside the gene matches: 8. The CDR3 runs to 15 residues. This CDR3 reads CASSLTGTSGTEQFF. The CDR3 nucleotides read TGTGCCAGCAGCCTCACCGGGACTAGCGGGACAGAGCAGTTCTTC.

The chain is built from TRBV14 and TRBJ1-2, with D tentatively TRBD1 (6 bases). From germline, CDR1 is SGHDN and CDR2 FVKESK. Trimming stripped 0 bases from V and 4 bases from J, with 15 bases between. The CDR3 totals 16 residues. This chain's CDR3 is CASSQEGAWGAYGYTF. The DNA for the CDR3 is TGTGCCAGCAGCCAAGAAGGGGCCTGGGGGGCCTATGGCTACACCTTC.

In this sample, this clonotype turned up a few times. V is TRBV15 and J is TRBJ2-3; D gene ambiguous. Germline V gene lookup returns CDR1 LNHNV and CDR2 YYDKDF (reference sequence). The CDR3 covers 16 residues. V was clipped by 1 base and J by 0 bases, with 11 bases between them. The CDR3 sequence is CATSRVARSSTDTQYF. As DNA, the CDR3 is TGTGCCACCAGCAGAGTAGCCAGATCTAGCACAGATACGCAGTATTTT.

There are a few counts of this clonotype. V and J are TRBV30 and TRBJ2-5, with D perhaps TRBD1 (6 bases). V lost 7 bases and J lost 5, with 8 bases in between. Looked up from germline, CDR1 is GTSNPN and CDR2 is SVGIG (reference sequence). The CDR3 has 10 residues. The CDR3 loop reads CAYRVETQYF. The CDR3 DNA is TGTGCCTACAGGGTGGAGACCCAGTACTTC.

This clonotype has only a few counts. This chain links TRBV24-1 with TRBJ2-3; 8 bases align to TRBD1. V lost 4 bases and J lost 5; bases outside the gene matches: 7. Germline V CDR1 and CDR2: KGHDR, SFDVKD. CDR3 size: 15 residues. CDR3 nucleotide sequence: TGTGCCACCAGTGACATGGACAGGGTGGGAGATACGCAGTATTTT. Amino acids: CATSDMDRVGDTQYF.

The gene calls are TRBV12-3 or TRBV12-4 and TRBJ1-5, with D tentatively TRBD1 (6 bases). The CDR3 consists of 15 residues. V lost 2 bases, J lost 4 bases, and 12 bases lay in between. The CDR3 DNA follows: TGTGCCAGCAGTTTAAACGGACAGTATAATCAGCCCCAGCATTTT. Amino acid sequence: CASSLNGQYNQPQHF.

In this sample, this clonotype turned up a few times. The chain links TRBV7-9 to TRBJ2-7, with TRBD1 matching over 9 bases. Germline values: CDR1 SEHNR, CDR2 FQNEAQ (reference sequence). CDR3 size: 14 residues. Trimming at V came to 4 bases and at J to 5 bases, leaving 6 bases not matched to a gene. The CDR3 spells CASSSNRGQDEQYF. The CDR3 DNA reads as TGTGCCAGCAGCTCTAACAGGGGGCAGGACGAGCAGTACTTC. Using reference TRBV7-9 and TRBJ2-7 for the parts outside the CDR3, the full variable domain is DTGVSQNPRHKITKRGQNVTFRCDPISEHNRLYWYRQTLGQGPEFLTYFQNEAQLEKSRLLSDRFSAERPKGSFSTLEIQRTEQGDSAMYLCASSSNRGQDEQYFGPGTRLTVT.